The 2 T cell receptor beta chains in this list originate from one sample, sequenced in a study of OX40 agonist ivuxolimab in advanced cancers. The library was obtained by the immunoSEQ multiplex PCR assay. The clones in this table, taken by TCRdb from immuneACCESS, are in-frame only. Not every clone is retained; where verified, under half of the shortfall comes from an unresolved V gene, and the cause of the rest is unknown. Counted in this sample were 36,000 or so clones; about 80% of them appeared once. The ten largest clones add up to about a fifth of the sample. The sample here was CD4+ or CD8+ T cells sorted from blood, taken in a trial of the OX40 agonist ivuxolimab. Receptor source: an adult with an advanced solid tumor such as melanoma, head and neck, liver or kidney cancer.

Only one count was recorded for this clone. The rearrangement joins TRBV28 to TRBJ1-1; D not resolved. CDR1 and CDR2 (germline): MDHEN, SYDVKM. The V end lost 4 bases, the J end lost 7 bases, and 22 bases lay between the germline ends. This CDR3 comprises 16 residues. Here the CDR3 DNA reads TGTGCCAGCAGTTCCCATACCGGTCTGATGGATATTGAAGCTTTCTTT. The encoded protein is CASSSHTGLMDIEAFF.

The chain recombines TRBV4-3 with TRBJ1-4; 7 nucleotides line up with TRBD1. There are 15 residues in the CDR3. CDR1 and CDR2 from the germline V gene are LGHNA and YSLEER. V shed 3 bases, J shed 3 bases, and the junction held 4 bases outside the gene matches. CDR3 sequence (DNA): TGCGCCAGCAGCCATACACAGGGGTCTAATGAAAAACTGTTTTTT. Its protein is CASSHTQGSNEKLFF.